This T cell receptor beta chain was recovered during a study of blood T cells in healthy people across ages. The CDR3 is 15 amino acids. J was trimmed by 0 bases and V by 6 bases; bases with no gene match: 8. Germline CDR1 reads SGHAT; CDR2 reads FQNNGV. Overall study results and limits: There was a strong correlation between TCR beta diversity and naive T cell percentage.

This clonotype came up a few times. Its matching antigen is unknown. PCR was performed a second time for about 6 to 12 cycles using a sample-barcoded 5' primer and a J-beta primer mix. Each CDR3 protein gets one entry after TCRdb re-called the 5' RACE reads with MiXCR. This sample has about 1.6 million distinct CDR3 sequences, with around 36% found just once. The V call is TRBV11-2, the J call TRBJ2-7; 7 bases agree with TRBD1. The sequenced sample consisted of blood. This TCR was recovered from a young woman in good health. As DNA, the CDR3 is TGTGCCAGCAGATCCGAACCAGGGGGCTCCTACGAGCAGTACTTC. It specifies CASRSEPGGSYEQYF. Supplemented by reference TRBV11-2 and TRBJ2-7, the full variable domain reads EAGVAQSPRYKIIEKRQSVAFWCNPISGHATLYWYQQILGQGPKLLIQFQNNGVVDDSQLPKDRFSAERLKGVDSTLKIQPAKLEDSAVYLCASRSEPGGSYEQYFGPGTRLTVT.